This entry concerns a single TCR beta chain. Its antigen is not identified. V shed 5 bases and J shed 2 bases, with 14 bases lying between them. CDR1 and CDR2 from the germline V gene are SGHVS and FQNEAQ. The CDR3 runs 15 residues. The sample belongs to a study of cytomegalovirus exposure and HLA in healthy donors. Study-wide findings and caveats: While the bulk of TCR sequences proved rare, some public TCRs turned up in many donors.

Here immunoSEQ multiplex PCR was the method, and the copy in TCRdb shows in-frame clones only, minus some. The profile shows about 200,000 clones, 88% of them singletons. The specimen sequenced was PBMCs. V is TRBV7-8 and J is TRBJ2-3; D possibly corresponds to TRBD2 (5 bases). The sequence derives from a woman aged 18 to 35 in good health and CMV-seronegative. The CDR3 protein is CASSDVRASTDTQYF. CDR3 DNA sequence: TGTGCCAGCAGCGACGTGAGGGCATCCACAGATACGCAGTATTTT.